These T cell receptor beta chains were read from a single sample in a study of shared clonotypes between healthy human individuals. TCRdb's table, derived via immunoSEQ multiplex PCR, lists solely in-frame clones and lacks some. The sample lists 2 million to 3 million clones; approximately 92% were seen once. The sample was naive CD4+ T cells sorted from blood. Every receptor here comes from a man younger than 30 in good health. CDR3s include the opening cysteine and the closing phenylalanine or tryptophan. Fields, in order: V gene, clone size, D gene, J gene, CDR3 protein, CDR3 DNA. A D gene is named only where the DNA matches it firmly. Part of the rows lack a size; the others show once, few, many or a class for expanded clones.

V: TRBV2
size: .
D: .
J: TRBJ2-3
CDR3: CASSVASTDTQYF
DNA: TGTGCCAGCAGCGTAGCGAGCACAGATACGCAGTATTTT

V: TRBV6-1
size: .
D: TRBD2
J: TRBJ2-7
CDR3: CASTLLTSGRYEQYF
DNA: TGTGCCAGCACCTTATTGACTAGCGGGAGGTACGAGCAGTACTTC

V: TRBV7-9
size: once
D: TRBD1
J: TRBJ1-5
CDR3: CASSSDRGKQPQHF
DNA: TGTGCCAGCAGCTCGGACAGGGGAAAACAGCCCCAGCATTTT

V: TRBV28
size: .
D: TRBD1
J: TRBJ1-5
CDR3: CASSSRDRGNQPQHF
DNA: TGTGCCAGCAGTTCCCGGGACAGGGGCAATCAGCCCCAGCATTTT

V: TRBV5-1
size: once
D: .
J: TRBJ2-1
CDR3: CASSLDLARKSNEQFF
DNA: TGCGCCAGCAGCTTGGATCTAGCGAGAAAGTCAAATGAGCAGTTCTTC

V: TRBV29-1
size: .
D: .
J: TRBJ1-4
CDR3: CSVESRENEKLFF
DNA: TGCAGCGTTGAGTCCAGGGAAAATGAAAAACTGTTTTTT

V: TRBV5-1
size: .
D: .
J: TRBJ1-4
CDR3: CASSPSDSGLNEKLFF
DNA: TGCGCCAGCAGCCCCTCGGACAGCGGACTTAATGAAAAACTGTTTTTT

V: TRBV2
size: .
D: .
J: TRBJ2-1
CDR3: CASRQTGHEQFF
DNA: TGTGCCAGCAGGCAGACCGGGCATGAGCAGTTCTTC

V: TRBV15
size: .
D: .
J: TRBJ2-3
CDR3: CATSRDWAEDTQYF
DNA: TGTGCCACCAGCAGAGATTGGGCGGAGGATACGCAGTATTTT

V: TRBV5-4
size: .
D: TRBD1
J: TRBJ2-2
CDR3: CASSLGTGVTGELFF
DNA: TGTGCCAGCAGCTTGGGGACAGGGGTGACCGGGGAGCTGTTTTTT

V: TRBV7-2
size: few
D: .
J: TRBJ2-2
CDR3: CASSLAATGELFF
DNA: TGTGCCAGCAGCTTAGCTGCCACCGGGGAGCTGTTTTTT

V: TRBV5-1
size: .
D: TRBD2
J: TRBJ2-5
CDR3: CASTSGTSGKETQYF
DNA: TGCGCCAGCACCTCCGGGACTAGCGGGAAAGAGACCCAGTACTTC

V: TRBV23-1
size: .
D: .
J: TRBJ2-7
CDR3: CASSRASGAGYEQYF
DNA: TGCGCCAGCAGTCGCGCCTCGGGGGCGGGATACGAGCAGTACTTC

V: TRBV19
size: .
D: TRBD1
J: TRBJ2-1
CDR3: CASSVPGQGYNEQFF
DNA: TGTGCCAGTAGTGTACCGGGACAGGGCTACAATGAGCAGTTCTTC

V: TRBV30
size: once
D: .
J: TRBJ2-1
CDR3: CAWSVQRTTYNEQFF
DNA: TGTGCCTGGAGTGTACAGAGGACTACCTACAATGAGCAGTTCTTC

V: TRBV5-8
size: .
D: TRBD1
J: TRBJ1-5
CDR3: CASSLGTGGNQPQHF
DNA: TGTGCCAGCAGCTTGGGGACAGGGGGCAATCAGCCCCAGCATTTT

V: TRBV6-1
size: .
D: .
J: TRBJ1-2
CDR3: CASSEGTVGYGYTF
DNA: TGTGCCAGCAGTGAAGGGACAGTCGGGTATGGCTACACCTTC

V: TRBV2
size: .
D: .
J: TRBJ2-3
CDR3: CASSDRLSTQYF
DNA: TGTGCCAGCAGTGATCGTCTGTCTACGCAGTATTTT